This TCR beta chain was captured in a study of shared clonotypes between healthy human individuals. Study at large: Per donor, CD8 memory used one plate, CD8 naive used two, CD4 memory used three and CD4 naive used three.

Naive CD8 isolation took CD45RO-negative cells positively selected for CCR7 and excluded terminally differentiated effector memory CD45RA+ cells. Every donor, a Caucasian adult, lived in Nashville, Tennessee. The method was immunoSEQ multiplex PCR; TCRdb's version includes in-frame clones alone and lacks a portion of them. The repertoire holds about 2.1 million clones, with over 85% as singletons. This sequence was found in a man between 18 and 29 years old in good health. Some clones in this sample may be carry-over from other donors' samples. Sequenced material: naive CD8+ T cells from PBMCs.

The CDR3 nucleotides are TGTGCCAGCTCCCTTGGGCCCGAGACCTACGAGCAGTACTTC. Its protein is CASSLGPETYEQYF. The V and J genes are TRBV6-5 and TRBJ2-7; D uncertain. Germline V lookup: CDR1 MNHEY, CDR2 SVGAGI. The CDR3 has 14 residues. V shed 8 bases and J shed 2 bases, with 16 bases lying between them.